This TCR beta chain was identified in a study of blood T cells in healthy people across ages. Collection of roughly 10 milliliters of peripheral blood was performed for each donor. Together with a sample-barcoded 5' primer, a J-beta primer mix was included in a second PCR lasting roughly 6 to 12 cycles. With 12 random nucleotides, a template-switch adaptor tagged each individual cDNA molecule. Each sample provided no less than 2.5 million CDR3-containing paired-end reads. TCRdb ran MiXCR on the 5' RACE reads and lists one entry per CDR3 protein. The sample records about 1.5 million distinct CDR3 sequences, 40% to 45% being singletons. CDR1 SGDLS and CDR2 YYNGEE come from the germline V gene. This CDR3 contains 14 residues. The ends lost 7 bases at V and 13 bases at J; junction bases unmatched: 15.

The chain has TRBV9 and TRBJ2-1; TRBD2 aligns across 9 bases. The sequencing sample was made of blood. The receptor was derived from a woman in her late teens or twenties in good health. The CDR3 bases are TGTGCCAGCTCGGGCGGGGGGGCGAAGGAGACCCAGTTCTTC. It encodes CASSGGGAKETQFF.